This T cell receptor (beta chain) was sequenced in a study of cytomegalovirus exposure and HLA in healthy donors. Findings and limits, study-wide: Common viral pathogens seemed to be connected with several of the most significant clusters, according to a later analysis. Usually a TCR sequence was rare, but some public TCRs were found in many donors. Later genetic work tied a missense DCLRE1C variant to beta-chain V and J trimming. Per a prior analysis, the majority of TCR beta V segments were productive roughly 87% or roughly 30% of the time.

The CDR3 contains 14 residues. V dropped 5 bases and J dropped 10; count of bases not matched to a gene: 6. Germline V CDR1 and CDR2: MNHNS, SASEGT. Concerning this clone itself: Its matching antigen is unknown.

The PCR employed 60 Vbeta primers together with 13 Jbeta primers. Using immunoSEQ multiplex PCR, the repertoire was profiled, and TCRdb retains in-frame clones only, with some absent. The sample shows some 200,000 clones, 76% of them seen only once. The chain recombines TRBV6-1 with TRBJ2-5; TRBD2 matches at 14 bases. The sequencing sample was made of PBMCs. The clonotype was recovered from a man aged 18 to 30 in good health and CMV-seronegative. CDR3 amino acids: CASSFGTSGSNQYF. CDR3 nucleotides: TGTGCCAGCAGTTTCGGGACTAGCGGGAGTAACCAGTACTTC.